This T cell receptor (beta chain) was obtained from a study of blood T cell repertoires in COVID-19. Study summary: Both acute and convalescent COVID-19 samples were obtained from the United States, Italy and Spain.

With 3 bases removed from V and 4 bases from J, the gap between germline ends came to 7 bases. Germline V gene sequence: CDR1 ENHRY, CDR2 SYGVKD. This CDR3 has 12 residues. This clone was recorded only once. Assay used: immunoSEQ multiplex PCR; TCRdb lists only in-frame clones, some missing. The data show 150,000 to 200,000 clones, roughly 86% seen once. This TCR was sampled from a middle-aged man with active or convalescent COVID-19. The chain combines TRBV10-3 with TRBJ2-7, with D unclear. The sequenced sample was peripheral blood. The CDR3 sequence is CAISDVQYEQYF. In DNA, the CDR3 is TGTGCCATCAGTGACGTACAATACGAGCAGTACTTC.